This entry concerns a single T cell receptor (beta chain). The sample belongs to a study of blood T cell repertoires in COVID-19. Background on the study: Sites in the United States, Italy and Spain provided acute and convalescent COVID-19 samples.

The ends were cut back, 8 bases at V and 4 bases at J, with 18 bases in the middle. Germline CDR1 and CDR2: LNHDA and SQIVND (reference sequence). CDR3 size: 14 residues. Only in-frame clones appear in the TCRdb table, and some are missing; sequencing was by immunoSEQ multiplex PCR. This table has under 250,000 clones, 65% to 90% appearing once. Patients from Seattle were sampled longitudinally, starting during active infection. The rearrangement joins TRBV19 to TRBJ2-7, with D possibly matching TRBD2 (6 bases). The TCR comes from a man aged 45 to 65 with COVID-19, enrolled during active disease. The sequencing sample was made of peripheral blood. CDR3 in amino acids: CASGTVAGTYEQYF. The CDR3 coding sequence is TGTGCCAGTGGGACGGTGGCGGGAACATACGAGCAGTACTTC.